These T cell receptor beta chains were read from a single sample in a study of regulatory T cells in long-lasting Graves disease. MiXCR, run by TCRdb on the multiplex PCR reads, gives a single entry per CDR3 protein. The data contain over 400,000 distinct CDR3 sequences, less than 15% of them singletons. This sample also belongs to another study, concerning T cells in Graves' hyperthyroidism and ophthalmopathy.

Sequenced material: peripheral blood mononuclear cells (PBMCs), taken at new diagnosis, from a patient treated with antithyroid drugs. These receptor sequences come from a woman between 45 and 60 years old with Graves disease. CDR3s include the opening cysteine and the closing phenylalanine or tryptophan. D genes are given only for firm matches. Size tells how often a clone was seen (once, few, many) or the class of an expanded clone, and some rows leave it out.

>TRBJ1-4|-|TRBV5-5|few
CASSLQGEGREKLFF
TGTGCCAGCAGCTTACAGGGTGAAGGCCGGGAAAAACTGTTTTTT
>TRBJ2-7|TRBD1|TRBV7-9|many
CASSSSGDRGIEQYF
TGCGCCAGCAGCTCTAGTGGGGACAGGGGAATCGAGCAGTACTTC
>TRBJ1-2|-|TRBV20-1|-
CSATSLNYGYTF
TGCAGTGCGACCTCGTTGAACTATGGCTACACCTTC
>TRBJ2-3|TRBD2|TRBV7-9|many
CASSLGRLAGGSTDTQYF
TGTGCCAGCAGCTTAGGTCGACTAGCGGGAGGTAGCACAGATACGCAGTATTTT
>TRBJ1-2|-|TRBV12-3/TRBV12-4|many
CASSLVPIYGYTF
TGTGCCAGCAGTTTAGTGCCGATCTATGGCTACACCTTC
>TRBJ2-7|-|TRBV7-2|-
CASSSIVRRVSYEQYF
TGTGCCAGCAGCTCTATCGTCAGGAGGGTATCCTACGAGCAGTACTTC
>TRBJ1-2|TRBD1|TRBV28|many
CASNPTGHNYGYTF
TGTGCCAGCAATCCGACAGGGCATAACTATGGCTACACCTTC
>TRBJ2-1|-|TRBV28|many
CASRIVGNEQFF
TGTGCCAGCCGAATAGTCGGCAATGAGCAGTTCTTC
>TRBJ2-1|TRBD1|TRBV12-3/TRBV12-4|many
CASIDRGDYNEQFF
TGTGCCAGCATTGACAGGGGGGACTACAATGAGCAGTTCTTC
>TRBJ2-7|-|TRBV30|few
CAWSVQGSEQYF
TGTGCCTGGAGCGTACAGGGTTCCGAGCAGTACTTC
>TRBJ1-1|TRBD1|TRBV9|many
CASSAGTVNEAFF
TGTGCCAGCAGTGCGGGGACAGTTAATGAAGCTTTCTTT
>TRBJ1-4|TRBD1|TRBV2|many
CASGGQGATNEKLFF
TGTGCCAGTGGGGGACAGGGAGCAACTAATGAAAAACTGTTTTTT
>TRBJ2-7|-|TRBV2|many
CASRIMGYEQYF
TGTGCCAGCAGAATAATGGGATACGAGCAGTACTTC
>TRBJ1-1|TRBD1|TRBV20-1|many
CSARDPTGDTEAFF
TGCAGTGCTAGAGATCCCACAGGGGACACTGAAGCTTTCTTT
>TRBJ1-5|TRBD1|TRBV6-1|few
CASSPRTGGFQPQHF
TGTGCCAGCAGTCCCAGGACAGGGGGCTTTCAGCCCCAGCATTTT
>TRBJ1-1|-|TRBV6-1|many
CASSHGTSNTEAFF
TGTGCCAGCAGTCACGGGACGTCGAACACTGAAGCTTTCTTT
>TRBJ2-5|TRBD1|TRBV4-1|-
CASSQGDREETQYF
TGCGCCAGCAGCCAAGGGGACAGGGAAGAGACCCAGTACTTC
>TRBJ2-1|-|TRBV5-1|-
CASSPLGGSSYNEQFF
TGCGCCAGCAGCCCCCTCGGGGGAAGCTCCTACAATGAGCAGTTCTTC
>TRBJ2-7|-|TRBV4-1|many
CASSQVLAPTYEQYF
TGCGCCAGCAGCCAAGTTCTAGCGCCCACCTACGAGCAGTACTTC
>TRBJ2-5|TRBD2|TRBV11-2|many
CASSPLAVETQYF
TGTGCCAGCAGCCCTCTAGCGGTCGAGACCCAGTACTTC
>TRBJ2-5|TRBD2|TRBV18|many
CASSTWTSGKETQYF
TGTGCCAGCTCAACGTGGACTAGCGGGAAGGAGACCCAGTACTTC
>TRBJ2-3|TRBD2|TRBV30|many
CAWKGLAGTDTQYF
TGTGCCTGGAAGGGACTAGCGGGCACAGATACGCAGTATTTT
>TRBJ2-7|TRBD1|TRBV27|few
CASSFTGTGGYEQYF
TGTGCCAGCAGTTTCACCGGGACAGGAGGCTACGAGCAGTACTTC
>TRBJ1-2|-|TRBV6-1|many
CASSEDPVPGYGYTF
TGTGCCAGCAGTGAAGATCCGGTCCCGGGGTACGGCTACACCTTC
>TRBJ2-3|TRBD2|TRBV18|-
CASSPRLAGTSDTQYF
TGTGCCAGCTCACCACGACTAGCGGGAACCTCAGATACGCAGTATTTT
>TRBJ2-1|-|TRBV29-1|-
CSVEPREQFF
TGCAGCGTTGAACCCAGGGAGCAGTTCTTC
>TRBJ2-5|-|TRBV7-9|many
CASSRRAGIGETQYF
TGTGCCAGCTCCCGCCGGGCAGGGATCGGAGAGACCCAGTACTTC
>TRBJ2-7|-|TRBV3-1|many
CASSQEDGSSYEQYF
TGTGCCAGCAGCCAAGAGGATGGGAGCTCCTACGAGCAGTACTTC
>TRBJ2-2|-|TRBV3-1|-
CASSQDQMAPNTGELFF
TGTGCCAGCAGCCAAGATCAGATGGCGCCGAACACCGGGGAGCTGTTTTTT
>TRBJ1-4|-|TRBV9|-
CASSRGDPGFTGEKLSF
TGTGCCAGCAGCCGAGGGGACCCGGGATTCACAGGTGAAAAACTGTCTTTT
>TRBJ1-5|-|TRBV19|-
CASSTISNQPQHF
TGTGCCAGTAGTACCATTAGCAATCAGCCCCAGCATTTT
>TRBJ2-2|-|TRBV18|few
CASSPRVWNTGELFF
TGTGCCAGCTCACCGAGGGTTTGGAACACCGGGGAGCTGTTTTTT
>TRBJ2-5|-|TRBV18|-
CASSPLSGQETQYF
TGTGCCAGCTCACCACTATCGGGCCAAGAGACCCAGTACTTC
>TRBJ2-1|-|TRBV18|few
CASSPLVGLDEQFF
TGTGCCAGCTCGCCCCTTGTGGGCCTGGATGAGCAGTTCTTC
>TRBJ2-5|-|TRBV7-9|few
CASSPDTIETQYF
TGTGCCAGCTCACCTGACACAATTGAGACCCAGTACTTC
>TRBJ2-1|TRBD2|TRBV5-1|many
CASSLETSGGYNEQFF
TGCGCCAGCAGCTTGGAGACTAGCGGGGGCTACAATGAGCAGTTCTTC
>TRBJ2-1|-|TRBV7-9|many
CASSPRRTEHSYNEQFF
TGTGCCAGCAGCCCACGGAGGACCGAGCACTCCTACAATGAGCAGTTCTTC
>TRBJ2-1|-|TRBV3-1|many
CASSQETREDRRYNEQFF
TGTGCCAGCAGCCAAGAAACGAGGGAGGACAGGCGCTACAATGAGCAGTTCTTC
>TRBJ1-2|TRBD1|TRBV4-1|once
CASSQDPTGDYGYTF
TGCGCCAGCAGCCAAGACCCAACAGGGGACTATGGCTACACCTTC
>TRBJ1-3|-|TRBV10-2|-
CASSGAVENTIYF
TGCGCCAGCAGCGGGGCCGTGGAAAACACCATATATTTT
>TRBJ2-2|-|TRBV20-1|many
CSASLGVTGELFF
TGCAGTGCTAGTCTGGGGGTCACCGGGGAGCTGTTTTTT
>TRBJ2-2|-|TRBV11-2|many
CASNHRDNTNTGELFF
TGTGCCAGCAATCACAGGGACAACACGAACACCGGGGAGCTGTTTTTT
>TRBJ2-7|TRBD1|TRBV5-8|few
CASSFEPGGDVREQYF
TGTGCCAGCAGCTTCGAACCAGGGGGAGACGTTAGGGAGCAGTACTTC
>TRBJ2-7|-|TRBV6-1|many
CASSEEGLGEQYF
TGTGCCAGCAGTGAAGAGGGGTTGGGCGAGCAGTACTTC
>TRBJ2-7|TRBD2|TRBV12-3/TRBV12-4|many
CASTPSGTSGSYEQYF
TGTGCCAGCACCCCGTCCGGGACTAGCGGATCCTACGAGCAGTACTTC